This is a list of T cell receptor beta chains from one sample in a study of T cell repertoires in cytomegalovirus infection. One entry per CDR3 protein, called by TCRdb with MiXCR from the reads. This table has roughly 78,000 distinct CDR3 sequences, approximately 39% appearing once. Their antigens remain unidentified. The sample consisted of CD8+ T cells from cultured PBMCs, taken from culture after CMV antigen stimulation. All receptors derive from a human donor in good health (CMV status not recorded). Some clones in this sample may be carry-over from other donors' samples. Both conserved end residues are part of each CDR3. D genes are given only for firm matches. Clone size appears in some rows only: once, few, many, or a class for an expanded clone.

cdr3_nt: TGTGCCAGCAGTGGTAGGGGGGAGTACAATGAGCAGTTCTTC
cdr3_aa: CASSGRGEYNEQFF
v_call: TRBV6-1
d_call: NA
j_call: TRBJ2-1
clone_size: NA

cdr3_nt: TGTGCCAGCAGTGAAGGACCTCCCTATGGCTACACCTTC
cdr3_aa: CASSEGPPYGYTF
v_call: TRBV6-2/TRBV6-3
d_call: NA
j_call: TRBJ1-2
clone_size: few

cdr3_nt: TGTGCCAGCAACCTAGGGACAGGCCCCTTCGTTAACCAGCATTTT
cdr3_aa: CASNLGTGPFVNQHF
v_call: TRBV28
d_call: TRBD1
j_call: TRBJ1-5
clone_size: few

cdr3_nt: TGTGCCAGCAGTTTGTCCGAGACGGGGTACGAGCAGTACTTC
cdr3_aa: CASSLSETGYEQYF
v_call: TRBV27
d_call: NA
j_call: TRBJ2-7
clone_size: NA

cdr3_nt: TGTGCCAGCAGCTTCCTTAGTGCGGTAGCGGGGGGTCACATGGATACGCAGTATTTT
cdr3_aa: CASSFLSAVAGGHMDTQYF
v_call: TRBV11-2
d_call: TRBD2
j_call: TRBJ2-3
clone_size: few

cdr3_nt: TGTGCTAGTGGTTTTATGGGAGACACTGAAGCTTTCTTT
cdr3_aa: CASGFMGDTEAFF
v_call: TRBV12-5
d_call: NA
j_call: TRBJ1-1
clone_size: NA

cdr3_nt: TGTGCCAGCAGTTTATTGGGTCCCATGGGATACGAGCAGTACTTC
cdr3_aa: CASSLLGPMGYEQYF
v_call: TRBV28
d_call: NA
j_call: TRBJ2-7
clone_size: many

cdr3_nt: TGTGCCAGCAGCTTCAGGGTGGGTCCAGATACGCAGTATTTT
cdr3_aa: CASSFRVGPDTQYF
v_call: TRBV7-2
d_call: NA
j_call: TRBJ2-3
clone_size: NA

cdr3_nt: TGCGCCAGCAGCCAAGTGACCCACAATGAGCAGTTCTTC
cdr3_aa: CASSQVTHNEQFF
v_call: TRBV4-1
d_call: NA
j_call: TRBJ2-1
clone_size: NA

cdr3_nt: TGTGCCAGCAGCTTAGCGCAGATTGGAAATGAGCAGTTCTTC
cdr3_aa: CASSLAQIGNEQFF
v_call: TRBV7-4
d_call: NA
j_call: TRBJ2-1
clone_size: few

cdr3_nt: TGTGCCAGCAGCCGGACCTTGGGCGAGCAGTACTTC
cdr3_aa: CASSRTLGEQYF
v_call: TRBV12-3/TRBV12-4
d_call: NA
j_call: TRBJ2-7
clone_size: NA